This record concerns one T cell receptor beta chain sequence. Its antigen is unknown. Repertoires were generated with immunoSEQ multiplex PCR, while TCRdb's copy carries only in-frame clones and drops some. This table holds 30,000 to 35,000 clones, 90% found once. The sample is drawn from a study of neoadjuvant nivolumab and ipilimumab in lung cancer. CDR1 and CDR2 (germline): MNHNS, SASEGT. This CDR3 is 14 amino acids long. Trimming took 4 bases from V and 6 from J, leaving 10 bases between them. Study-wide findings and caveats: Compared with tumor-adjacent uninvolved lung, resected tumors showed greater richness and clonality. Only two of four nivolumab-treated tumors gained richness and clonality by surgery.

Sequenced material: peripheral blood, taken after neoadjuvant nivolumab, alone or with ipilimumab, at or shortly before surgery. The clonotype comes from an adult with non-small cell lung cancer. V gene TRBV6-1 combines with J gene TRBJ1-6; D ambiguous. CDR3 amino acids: CASSVREFNSPLHF. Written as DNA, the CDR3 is TGTGCCAGCAGTGTTCGGGAGTTTAATTCACCCCTCCACTTT.